One and the same sample provided the 2 T cell receptor beta chains below, sequenced in a study of Graves' ophthalmopathy and Graves' hyperthyroidism. RNA transcripts served as template for amplifying TCR beta CDR3 sequences. RT-PCR with HTBI primers came first, then second-round multiplex PCR. One entry per CDR3 protein, called by TCRdb with MiXCR from the multiplex PCR reads. The sample shows about 480,000 distinct CDR3 sequences, approximately 14% of them seen only once. Sequenced sample: blood. These receptors came from a woman in her twenties or thirties with Graves' ophthalmopathy.

This clonotype was observed at least ten times. This chain connects TRBV5-1 to TRBJ2-3; perhaps TRBD2 as D (6 bases). V lost 4 bases and J 2 bases, leaving 11 bases between the germline ends. Germline V gene sequence: CDR1 SGHRS, CDR2 YFSETQ. This CDR3 region has 14 residues. The CDR3 bases are TGCGCCAGCAGCCAGGGACTCAACACAGATACGCAGTATTTT. Translating it yields CASSQGLNTDTQYF.

The V gene is TRBV6-2 or TRBV6-3, the J gene TRBJ1-1; 10 nucleotides align to TRBD1. V was clipped by 3 bases and J by 3 bases; unmatched bases: 7. CDR1 and CDR2 from the germline V gene are MNHEY and SVGEGT. The CDR3 length is 16 residues. This chain's CDR3 is CASSYETGGVDTEAFF. The CDR3 nucleotides read TGTGCCAGCAGTTATGAGACAGGGGGCGTGGACACTGAAGCTTTCTTT.